The rows below give T cell receptor beta chains drawn from one sample of a study of regulatory T cells in long-lasting Graves disease. TCRdb itself ran the multiplex PCR reads through MiXCR, one entry per CDR3 protein. The sample lists about 290,000 distinct CDR3 sequences, roughly 21% occurring once. This material consisted of peripheral blood mononuclear cells (PBMCs), taken when the disease was refractory, from a patient treated with antithyroid drugs. These receptor sequences come from a female donor with Graves disease. The CDR3 runs from the conserved cysteine through the conserved F or W. D genes are given only for firm matches. Some rows mark clone size as missing; the rest say once, few, many or name a class of expanded clone.

D	V	size	J	CDR3	DNA
NA	TRBV15	few	TRBJ1-5	CATSRDGHSNQPQHF	TGTGCCACCAGCAGAGATGGGCATAGCAATCAGCCCCAGCATTTT
TRBD2	TRBV4-1	NA	TRBJ2-5	CASSPLLFVLAGGGETQYF	TGCGCCAGCAGCCCCCTTCTTTTTGTATTAGCGGGAGGTGGTGAGACCCAGTACTTC
TRBD2	TRBV7-2	NA	TRBJ2-3	CASSSGRGSTDTQYF	TGTGCCAGCAGCTCCGGGCGGGGGAGCACAGATACGCAGTATTTT
NA	TRBV29-1	many	TRBJ1-1	CSVEGRYTEAFF	TGCAGCGTTGAAGGTCGGTACACTGAAGCTTTCTTT
NA	TRBV7-6	few	TRBJ2-7	CASSPGVLSPYEQYF	TGTGCCAGCAGCCCAGGGGTACTATCCCCCTACGAGCAGTACTTC
NA	TRBV28	many	TRBJ1-1	CASSEPNSQEAFF	TGTGCCAGCAGTGAACCCAATTCCCAGGAAGCTTTCTTT
NA	TRBV7-3	few	TRBJ2-6	CASSLDGTGANVLTF	TGTGCCAGCAGCTTAGACGGGACTGGGGCCAACGTCCTGACTTTC
NA	TRBV3-1	NA	TRBJ1-3	CASSPAEAASGNTIYF	TGTGCCAGCAGCCCCGCCGAGGCGGCCTCTGGAAACACCATATATTTT
NA	TRBV12-3/TRBV12-4	many	TRBJ2-1	CASSLVPSYNEQFF	TGTGCCAGCAGTTTGGTCCCGTCTTACAATGAGCAGTTCTTC
NA	TRBV7-9	NA	TRBJ2-3	CASSLALENTDTQYF	TGTGCCAGCAGCTTAGCACTAGAGAACACAGATACGCAGTATTTT
NA	TRBV6-2/TRBV6-3	once	TRBJ2-3	CASMPSSKTDTQYF	TGTGCCAGCATGCCCAGCTCGAAGACAGATACGCAGTATTTT
NA	TRBV6-1	NA	TRBJ1-2	CASIEGRGNYGYTF	TGTGCCAGCATCGAGGGGAGGGGGAACTATGGCTACACCTTC
NA	TRBV12-3/TRBV12-4	few	TRBJ2-1	CASGSVANNNEQFF	TGTGCCAGCGGTTCAGTAGCGAACAACAATGAGCAGTTCTTC
TRBD1	TRBV27	NA	TRBJ2-3	CASSHRGFSTDTQYF	TGTGCCAGCAGTCACAGGGGCTTTAGCACAGATACGCAGTATTTT
TRBD2	TRBV19	once	TRBJ2-1	CASSSTASGHYNEQFF	TGTGCCAGTAGTAGCACAGCTAGCGGCCACTACAATGAGCAGTTCTTC
TRBD2	TRBV15	many	TRBJ2-3	CATSRGPGLAFGTDTQYF	TGTGCCACCAGCAGAGGACCGGGACTAGCTTTCGGGACAGATACGCAGTATTTT
NA	TRBV7-2	NA	TRBJ2-3	CASSLEQVADTQYF	TGTGCCAGCAGCTTAGAACAGGTGGCAGATACGCAGTATTTT
NA	TRBV3-1	many	TRBJ2-7	CASSLRPYEQYF	TGTGCCAGCAGCTTAAGGCCCTACGAGCAGTACTTC
NA	TRBV6-2/TRBV6-3	many	TRBJ1-2	CASSAEGYGYTF	TGTGCCAGCAGTGCCGAGGGGTATGGCTACACCTTC
NA	TRBV18	NA	TRBJ2-6	CASSPRGGERVANVLTF	TGTGCCAGCTCACCCAGGGGAGGGGAAAGAGTGGCCAACGTCCTGACTTTC
NA	TRBV20-1	many	TRBJ2-7	CSARDLSASSYEQYF	TGCAGTGCTAGAGATCTCAGCGCTAGCTCCTACGAGCAGTACTTC
TRBD1	TRBV20-1	NA	TRBJ1-5	CSARLTGASHSNQPQHF	TGCAGTGCTAGACTGACAGGGGCTAGCCATAGCAATCAGCCCCAGCATTTT
NA	TRBV5-1	NA	TRBJ2-7	CASSLSTPVGLTSYEQYF	TGCGCCAGCAGCTTAAGTACTCCGGTGGGTCTAACCTCCTACGAGCAGTACTTC
NA	TRBV6-1	NA	TRBJ1-2	CASTSQNYGYTF	TGTGCCAGCACCAGTCAGAACTATGGCTACACCTTC
NA	TRBV29-1	many	TRBJ1-1	CSVINPNTEAFF	TGCAGCGTTATTAACCCGAACACTGAAGCTTTCTTT